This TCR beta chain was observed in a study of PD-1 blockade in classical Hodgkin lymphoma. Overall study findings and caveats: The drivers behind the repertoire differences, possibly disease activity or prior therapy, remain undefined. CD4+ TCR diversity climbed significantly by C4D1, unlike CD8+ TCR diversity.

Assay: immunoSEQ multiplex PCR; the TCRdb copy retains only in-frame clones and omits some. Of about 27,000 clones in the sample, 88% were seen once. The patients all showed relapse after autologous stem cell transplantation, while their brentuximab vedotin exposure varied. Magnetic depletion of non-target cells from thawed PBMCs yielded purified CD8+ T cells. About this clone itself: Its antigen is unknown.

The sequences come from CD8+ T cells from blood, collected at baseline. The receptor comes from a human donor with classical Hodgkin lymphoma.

Here the CDR3 reads CASSDLTTAYNSPLHF. In DNA, the CDR3 is TGCGCCAGCAGCGATCTAACCACAGCATATAATTCACCCCTCCACTTT. This sequence joins TRBV10-2 and TRBJ1-6; D uncertain. This CDR3 has 16 residues. With 6 bases removed from V and 4 bases from J, the gap between germline ends came to 16 bases. Germline loops: CDR1 WSHSY, CDR2 SAAADI.